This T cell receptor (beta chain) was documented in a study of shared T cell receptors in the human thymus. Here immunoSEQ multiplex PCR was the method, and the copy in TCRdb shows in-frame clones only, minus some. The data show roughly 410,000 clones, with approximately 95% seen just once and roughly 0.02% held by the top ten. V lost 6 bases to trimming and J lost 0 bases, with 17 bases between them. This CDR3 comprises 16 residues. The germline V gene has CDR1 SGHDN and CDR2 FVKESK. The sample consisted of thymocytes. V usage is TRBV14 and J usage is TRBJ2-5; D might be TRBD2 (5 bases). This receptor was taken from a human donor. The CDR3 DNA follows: TGTGCCAGCAGTAACTCCTCGATGCGGGACCAAGAGACCCAGTACTTC. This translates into CASSNSSMRDQETQYF.